Listed below are T cell receptor beta chains from one sample, sequenced in a study of tumor and adjacent non-tumor tissue in lung cancer. TCRdb fed the multiplex PCR reads into MiXCR, producing one record per CDR3 protein. The data hold roughly 70,000 distinct CDR3 sequences, with less than 75% observed a single time. The material sequenced was distant non-tumor lung tissue. The receptor set was obtained from a woman aged 50 to 60 with non-small cell lung cancer. The CDR3 runs from the conserved cysteine through the conserved F or W. The order of the fields is J gene, D gene, V gene, clone size, CDR3 protein, CDR3 DNA. A D gene is named only where the DNA matches it firmly. Some rows mark clone size as missing; the rest say once, few, many or name a class of expanded clone.

J: TRBJ2-3; D: -; V: TRBV6-2/TRBV6-3; size: -; CDR3: CASSHTTTDTQYF; DNA: TGTGCCAGCAGTCATACCACCACAGACACGCAGTATTTT
J: TRBJ2-3; D: -; V: TRBV11-1; size: -; CDR3: CACSFSVGSADTQYF; DNA: TGTGCTTGCAGCTTCTCTGTGGGGTCCGCAGATACGCAGTATTTT
J: TRBJ2-1; D: -; V: TRBV6-1; size: -; CDR3: CASSDALRLAAASNEQFF; DNA: TGTGCCAGCAGTGATGCGCTTCGATTAGCGGCCGCCTCCAATGAGCAGTTCTTC
J: TRBJ2-7; D: -; V: TRBV6-2/TRBV6-3; size: -; CDR3: CASSTTRGSSYEQHF; DNA: TGTGCCAGCAGCACGACTAGAGGGAGCTCCTACGAGCAGCACTTC
J: TRBJ1-1; D: -; V: TRBV20-1; size: -; CDR3: CSDRDRTAAFF; DNA: TGCAGTGATAGAGACCGGACCGCAGCTTTCTTT
J: TRBJ2-3; D: -; V: TRBV4-1; size: -; CDR3: CASSHPLPGLDGTDAQYF; DNA: TGTGCCAGCAGCCACCCTTTACCGGGACTGGACGGGACAGATGCGCAGTATTTT
J: TRBJ1-5; D: -; V: TRBV20-1; size: -; CDR3: CIARNTLGTKQPQHF; DNA: TGCATTGCTAGAAATACATTAGGTACAAAACAGCCGCAGCATTTT
J: TRBJ1-5; D: -; V: TRBV20-1; size: many; CDR3: CSARDGNQPQHF; DNA: TGCAGTGCTAGAGACGGGAATCAGCCCCAGCATTTT
J: TRBJ1-2; D: -; V: TRBV10-2; size: -; CDR3: CASSGDGSYGYTF; DNA: TGCGCCAGCAGCGGGGACGGGTCCTACGGCTACACCTTC
J: TRBJ2-6; D: -; V: TRBV4-3; size: -; CDR3: CVNSQENDGNSGADVLTF; DNA: TGCGTCAACAGCCAAGAAAATGATGGGAACTCTGGGGCCGACGTCCTGACTTTC
J: TRBJ2-3; D: -; V: TRBV28; size: many; CDR3: CASSRGYTQYF; DNA: TGTGCCAGCAGTCGGGGATATACGCAGTATTTT
J: TRBJ2-7; D: TRBD1; V: TRBV6-6; size: many; CDR3: CASSLQGREQYF; DNA: TGTGCCAGCAGTTTACAGGGGCGCGAGCAGTACTTC
J: TRBJ2-1; D: -; V: TRBV24-1; size: -; CDR3: CATSHLTQGSSYNEQFF; DNA: TGTGCCACCAGTCATCTTACTCAGGGTTCCTCCTACAATGAGCAGTTCTTC
J: TRBJ2-6; D: TRBD1; V: TRBV20-1; size: -; CDR3: CNTNGQDPISGANVLTF; DNA: TGCAATACTAACGGACAGGACCCGATCTCTGGGGCCAACGTCCTGACTTTC
J: TRBJ2-7; D: -; V: TRBV30; size: many; CDR3: CAWSWAEGMYEQYF; DNA: TGTGCCTGGAGTTGGGCAGAGGGGATGTACGAGCAGTACTTC
J: TRBJ1-2; D: TRBD1; V: TRBV4-2; size: many; CDR3: CASSQDQAGGTAGNGYTF; DNA: TGTGCCAGCAGCCAAGATCAGGCTGGAGGGACAGCCGGCAATGGCTACACCTTC
J: TRBJ1-1; D: TRBD1; V: TRBV20-1; size: many; CDR3: CSVPGQGDSEAFF; DNA: TGCAGTGTCCCGGGACAGGGGGATTCGGAAGCTTTCTTT
J: TRBJ2-7; D: TRBD1; V: TRBV11-2; size: -; CDR3: CASSLDSDRVGIYEQYF; DNA: TGTGCCAGCAGCTTAGATAGCGACAGGGTGGGCATCTACGAGCAATACTTC
J: TRBJ1-5; D: -; V: TRBV29-1; size: -; CDR3: CSIGEQGTNRPQHF; DNA: TGCAGCATTGGAGAACAGGGAACTAATCGGCCCCAGCATTTT
J: TRBJ2-7; D: -; V: TRBV11-2; size: -; CDR3: CASTPWASGSYEQHF; DNA: -
J: TRBJ2-3; D: TRBD2; V: TRBV29-1; size: many; CDR3: CSVEPGGSGTDTQYF; DNA: TGCAGCGTTGAGCCTGGCGGGAGTGGCACAGATACGCAGTATTTT
J: TRBJ2-7; D: -; V: TRBV20-1; size: -; CDR3: CSDAQVLPYEQYF; DNA: TGCAGTGACGCCCAAGTACTGCCCTACGAGCAGTACTTC
J: TRBJ2-1; D: -; V: TRBV12-3/TRBV12-4; size: -; CDR3: CASSLNGLVGGEEQFF; DNA: TGTGCCAGCAGTTTAAATGGTCTAGTGGGAGGCGAGGAACAGTTCTTC
J: TRBJ1-5; D: TRBD1; V: TRBV20-1; size: many; CDR3: CSARETGGYDQPQHF; DNA: TGCAGTGCTAGAGAAACAGGGGGATACGATCAGCCCCAGCATTTT
J: TRBJ1-5; D: -; V: TRBV19; size: -; CDR3: CASSLTYQPQHF; DNA: TGTGCCAGTAGTCTAACATATCAGCCCCAGCATTTT
J: TRBJ2-1; D: TRBD2; V: TRBV11-2; size: few; CDR3: CASSRKGTSGKPNERFF; DNA: TGTGCCAGCAGCAGAAAGGGGACTAGCGGGAAACCCAATGAGCGGTTCTTC
J: TRBJ2-7; D: -; V: TRBV4-3; size: -; CDR3: CASSPGYGLGEYEQYF; DNA: TGCGCCAGCAGCCCCGGGTACGGACTGGGGGAGTACGAGCAGTACTTC
J: TRBJ2-7; D: -; V: TRBV11-2; size: -; CDR3: CASSLAPLVVSNSYERYF; DNA: TGTGCCAGCAGCTTAGCCCCACTAGTGGTAAGTAACTCCTACGAGCGGTACTTC
J: TRBJ2-3; D: -; V: TRBV5-4; size: -; CDR3: CASSFDKITDTQYF; DNA: TGTGCCAGCAGCTTCGACAAGATCACAGATACGCAGTATTTT
J: TRBJ2-1; D: TRBD2; V: TRBV12-3/TRBV12-4; size: -; CDR3: CASSSHTGLAGIIEQFF; DNA: TGTGCCAGCAGTTCCCACACGGGACTAGCGGGAATCATTGAACAGTTCTTC
J: TRBJ2-7; D: TRBD2; V: TRBV20-1; size: -; CDR3: CGAIIAGVRGRGEQCF; DNA: TGCGGTGCTATTATAGCGGGAGTAAGGGGCAGGGGCGAGCAGTGCTTC
J: TRBJ2-3; D: -; V: TRBV24-1; size: -; CDR3: CATSGPDTDTQYF; DNA: TGTGCCACAAGTGGACCCGACACAGATACGCAGTATTTT
J: TRBJ2-3; D: TRBD2; V: TRBV11-1; size: -; CDR3: CASSFGLARLKNTDTQYF; DNA: TGTGCCAGCAGCTTTGGACTAGCGAGATTAAAAAACACAGATACGCAGTATTTT
J: TRBJ2-1; D: -; V: TRBV30; size: -; CDR3: CAWSVLVLAYNEQFF; DNA: TGTGCCTGGAGTGTTCTAGTGTTAGCCTACAATGAGCAGTTCTTC
J: TRBJ2-2; D: -; V: TRBV11-2; size: -; CDR3: CASSLEQLSGELFF; DNA: TGTGCCAGCAGTTTAGAACAATTAAGCGGGGAGCTGTTTTTT
J: TRBJ2-1; D: TRBD2; V: TRBV5-4; size: once; CDR3: CASSLASTSGNLVF; DNA: TGTGCCAGTAGCTTGGCCTCGACTAGCGGGAATCTGGTCTTC
J: TRBJ1-2; D: -; V: TRBV20-1; size: -; CDR3: CSARDPGPDGYAF; DNA: TGCAGTGCTAGAGATCCGGGTCCGGATGGCTACGCCTTC
J: TRBJ2-5; D: TRBD2; V: TRBV29-1; size: -; CDR3: CSVEDGGRYGETQYF; DNA: TGCAGCGTTGAAGATGGCGGGAGATATGGAGAGACCCAGTATTTC
J: TRBJ2-7; D: TRBD2; V: TRBV7-2; size: few; CDR3: CASRTSGGYEQYF; DNA: TGTGCCAGCCGGACTAGCGGGGGGTACGAGCAGTACTTC
J: TRBJ2-2; D: -; V: TRBV5-4; size: -; CDR3: CANTTQKQGGNTGELFF; DNA: TGTGCCAACACCACCCAAAAACAGGGAGGGAACACCGGGGAGCTGTTTTTT
J: TRBJ1-1; D: -; V: TRBV4-1; size: -; CDR3: CTSNQDLYRVNTEAFF; DNA: TGCACCAGCAACCAAGATCTCTACAGGGTGAACACTGAAGCTTTCTTT
J: TRBJ2-1; D: -; V: TRBV11-1; size: few; CDR3: CASRSGVGDEQFF; DNA: TGTGCCAGCCGCTCTGGGGTGGGGGATGAGCAGTTCTTC
J: TRBJ1-5; D: -; V: TRBV6-1; size: -; CDR3: CASSENVYNNQPQHF; DNA: TGTGCCAGCAGTGAAAATGTGTACAACAATCAGCCCCAGCATTTT
J: TRBJ2-5; D: -; V: TRBV10-3; size: -; CDR3: CAISESPPTSRRVQETQYF; DNA: TGTGCCATCAGTGAGTCCCCCCCCACAAGCAGGAGAGTTCAAGAGACCCAGTACTTC
J: TRBJ2-1; D: -; V: TRBV6-1; size: -; CDR3: CAGSEEWGTSYNEQFF; DNA: TGTGCCGGTAGTGAAGAATGGGGGACCTCCTACAATGAGCAGTTCTTC
J: TRBJ2-7; D: -; V: TRBV28; size: -; CDR3: CGSSLGTRSTYEQYF; DNA: TGCGGCAGCAGTTTAGGGACGAGGAGTACCTACGAGCAGTACTTC
J: TRBJ2-7; D: -; V: TRBV7-9; size: few; CDR3: CASSLEVAYEQYF; DNA: TGTGCCAGCAGCTTAGAGGTGGCCTACGAGCAGTACTTC
J: TRBJ2-7; D: -; V: TRBV6-2/TRBV6-3; size: many; CDR3: CASSYVLRDADRLREQYF; DNA: TGTGCCAGCAGTTACGTCCTGCGGGACGCCGACCGCCTGAGGGAGCAGTACTTC
J: TRBJ1-6; D: TRBD1; V: TRBV28; size: -; CDR3: CATYPTGDSPLHF; DNA: TGTGCCACCTACCCTACAGGGGATTCACCCCTCCACTTT
J: TRBJ2-1; D: -; V: TRBV13; size: -; CDR3: CASSERGSERANEQFF; DNA: TGTGCCAGCAGCGAAAGGGGTAGCGAGAGGGCCAATGAGCAGTTCTTC
J: TRBJ1-1; D: -; V: TRBV6-2/TRBV6-3; size: -; CDR3: CASSHLNLGMLGAFF; DNA: TGTGCCAGCAGCCATCTCAATTTGGGAATGCTGGGGGCTTTCTTT
J: TRBJ2-5; D: -; V: TRBV28; size: few; CDR3: CASSSSGQETQYF; DNA: TGTGCCAGCAGTTCCAGCGGGCAAGAGACCCAGTACTTC
J: TRBJ2-7; D: -; V: TRBV11-2; size: -; CDR3: CASSLSGQSSYEQYF; DNA: TGTGCCAGCAGCTTAAGTGGTCAGAGCTCCTACGAGCAGTACTTC